This TCR beta chain was sequenced during a study of response to subunit inactivated influenza vaccine. The study's findings and limits: Only a handful of new T cells, the authors suggested, are recruited with each seasonal influenza vaccination.

Worth noting for this clonotype: Its target is not known. A read error may explain this, as a much larger clone is one base away.

Looked up from germline, CDR1 is MNHNY and CDR2 is SVGAGI (reference sequence). The CDR3 extends over 13 amino acids. TCRdb recomputed calls from the RT-PCR reads with MiXCR, one row per CDR3 protein. The sample records around 580,000 distinct CDR3 sequences, 14% being singletons. The sequences come from PBMCs from blood, collected about 13 days after vaccination. The V call is TRBV6-6, the J call TRBJ1-6, with a possible D match to TRBD1 (5 bases). The sequence was collected from a man aged 50 or older who received an inactivated influenza vaccine. Here the CDR3 DNA reads TGTGCCACTGAACAGGAGTACAATTCACACCTCCACTTT. Protein: CATEQEYNSHLHF.